The clone carrying this T cell receptor (beta chain) was seen a single time. The table came from immunoSEQ multiplex PCR; TCRdb's copy has only in-frame clones and leaves some out. The data show around 100,000 clones, with 81% seen just once and 1.5% to 1.9% held by the top ten. The data are from a study of blood T cell repertoires in COVID-19. The material sequenced was peripheral blood. The TCR sequence derives from a man between 50 and 59 years old with acute or convalescent COVID-19.

The CDR3 nucleotides are TGTGCCAGCTCACCACCGCGTAACAGGGGCACTGAAGCTTTCTTT. Its protein is CASSPPRNRGTEAFF. The chain has TRBV18 and TRBJ1-1; TRBD1 matches at 7 bases. The CDR3 spans 15 residues. Germline CDR1 reads KGHSH; CDR2 reads LQKENI. V shed 0 bases, J shed 4 bases, and the junction held 5 bases outside the gene matches.